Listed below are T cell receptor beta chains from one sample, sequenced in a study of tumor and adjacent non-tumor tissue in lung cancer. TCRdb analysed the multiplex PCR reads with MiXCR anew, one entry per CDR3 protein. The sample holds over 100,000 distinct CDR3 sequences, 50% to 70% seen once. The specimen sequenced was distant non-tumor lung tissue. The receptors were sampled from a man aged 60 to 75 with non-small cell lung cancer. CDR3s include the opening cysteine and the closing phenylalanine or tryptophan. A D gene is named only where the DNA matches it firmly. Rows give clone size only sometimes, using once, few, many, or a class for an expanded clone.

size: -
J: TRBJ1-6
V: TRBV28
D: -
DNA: TGTGCCAGCAGTCGGGGCAGCTTTAGCTCCTATAATTCACCCCTCCGCTTT
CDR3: CASSRGSFSSYNSPLRF

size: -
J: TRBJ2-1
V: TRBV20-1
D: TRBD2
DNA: TGCAGTGCTAGCGATCTTGGTATCGGGGGGGGCCATGAGCAGTTCTTC
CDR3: CSASDLGIGGGHEQFF

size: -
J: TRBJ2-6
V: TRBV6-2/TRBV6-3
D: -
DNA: TGTGCCAATACCCAGACTGGGGCCAACGTCCTGACTTTC
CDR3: CANTQTGANVLTF

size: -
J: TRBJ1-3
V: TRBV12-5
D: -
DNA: TGCGCTAGTGAATTTGGGAGTCGGGGGCTAATAGGAAACACCATATATTTT
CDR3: CASEFGSRGLIGNTIYF

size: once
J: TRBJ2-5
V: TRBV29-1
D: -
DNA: TGCAGCGTACGCCCGGGATATGGGAAAGAGACCCAGTACTTC
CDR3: CSVRPGYGKETQYF

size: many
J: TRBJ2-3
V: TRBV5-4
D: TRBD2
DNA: TGTGCCAGCAGCCCCCCCGGACTAGCGGGAGGAGATACGCAGTATTTT
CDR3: CASSPPGLAGGDTQYF

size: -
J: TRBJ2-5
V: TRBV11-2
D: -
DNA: TGTGCCAGCAGCAATCGACTAAGGGATGGGCAAGAGATCCAGTACTTC
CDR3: CASSNRLRDGQEIQYF

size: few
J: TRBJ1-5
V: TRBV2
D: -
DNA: TGTGCCAGCAGTGTGGACGGCAATCAGCCCCAGCATTTT
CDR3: CASSVDGNQPQHF

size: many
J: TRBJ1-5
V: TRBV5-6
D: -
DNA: TGTGCCAGCAGCCCGGGTGAAAGTCAGCCCCAGCATTTT
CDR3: CASSPGESQPQHF

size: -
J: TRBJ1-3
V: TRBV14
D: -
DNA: TGTGCCAACCGAACAGGAGCCTCTGGAAACACCATATATTTT
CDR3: CANRTGASGNTIYF

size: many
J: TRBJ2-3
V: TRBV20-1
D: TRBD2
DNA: TGCAGTGCTAGAACTGGGACTACGGTTCATTTT
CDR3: CSARTGTTVHF

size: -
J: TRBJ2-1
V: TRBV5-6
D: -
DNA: TGTGCCAGCAGCGCCGTACGGGCCACGACAAGGTACGAGCAGTTCTTC
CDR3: CASSAVRATTRYEQFF

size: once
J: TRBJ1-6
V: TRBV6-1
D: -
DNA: TGTGCTAGCAGTGAATCAGGAAATTCACGCCTCCACTTT
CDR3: CASSESGNSRLHF

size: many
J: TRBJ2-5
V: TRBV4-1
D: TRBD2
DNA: TGCGCCAGCAGCCTAAGCGGGGGGGAGGAGACCCAGTACTTC
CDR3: CASSLSGGEETQYF

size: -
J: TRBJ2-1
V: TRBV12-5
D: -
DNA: TGTTTTGGTGCCCTAGCCTACAATGAGCAGTTCTTC
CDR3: CFGALAYNEQFF

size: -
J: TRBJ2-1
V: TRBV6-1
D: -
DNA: TGTGCCAGCATCCGGGGAGGGGGAGTGAATATGCAGTTCTTC
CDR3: CASIRGGGVNMQFF

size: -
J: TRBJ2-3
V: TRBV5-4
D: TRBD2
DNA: TGTGCCAGCAGCCCCACTAGCGGGGGGGGTACAGATACGCGGTATTTT
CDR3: CASSPTSGGGTDTRYF